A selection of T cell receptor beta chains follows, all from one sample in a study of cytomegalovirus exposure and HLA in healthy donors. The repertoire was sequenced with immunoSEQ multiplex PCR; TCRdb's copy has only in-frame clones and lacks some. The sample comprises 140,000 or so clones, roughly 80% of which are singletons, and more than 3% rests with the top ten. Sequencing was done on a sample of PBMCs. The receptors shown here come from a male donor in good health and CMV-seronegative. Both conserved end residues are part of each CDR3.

CDR3: CASSQGDRENQPQHF
V: TRBV4-1
J: TRBJ1-5

CDR3: CASSQIFGEQFF
V: TRBV4-1
J: TRBJ2-1

CDR3: CASSLAAGVTGELFF
V: TRBV5-1
J: TRBJ2-2

CDR3: CATSRVFQDSAEAFF
V: TRBV15
J: TRBJ1-1

CDR3: CASSSNQGAQGTEAFF
V: TRBV7-9
J: TRBJ1-1

CDR3: CASSIEDTEAFF
V: TRBV19
J: TRBJ1-1

CDR3: CSVRGTARPNTGELFF
V: TRBV29-1
J: TRBJ2-2

CDR3: CASSYSGDGYQPQHF
V: TRBV6-5
J: TRBJ1-5

CDR3: CASSISAMRSYGYTF
V: TRBV19
J: TRBJ1-2

CDR3: CASSKDSSRWGNQPQHF
V: TRBV19
J: TRBJ1-5

CDR3: CASVYRTGRRTEAFF
V: TRBV25-1
J: TRBJ1-1

CDR3: CATSRDYNSPLHF
V: TRBV19
J: TRBJ1-6

CDR3: CASTRTANTEAFF
V: TRBV6-9
J: TRBJ1-1

CDR3: CASSLEVRGRGYTF
V: TRBV7-8
J: TRBJ1-2

CDR3: CASSLGQGYNSPLHF
V: TRBV7-3
J: TRBJ1-6

CDR3: CASSFSGGNTGELFF
V: TRBV5-1
J: TRBJ2-2

CDR3: CASSYGLATNYEQYF
V: TRBV4-3
J: TRBJ2-7

CDR3: CASSGLAGVNEQFF
V: TRBV6-5
J: TRBJ2-1

CDR3: CASSLFPSGMADTQYF
V: TRBV27
J: TRBJ2-3

CDR3: CASSQRERIRSSYGYTF
V: TRBV4-1
J: TRBJ1-2

CDR3: CASSSRRGGEQYF
V: TRBV5-6
J: TRBJ2-7

CDR3: CASSLKPGLAESSYEQYF
V: TRBV11-2
J: TRBJ2-7

CDR3: CASSLGPRGGQETQYF
V: TRBV11-3
J: TRBJ2-5

CDR3: CASSFQWTGNYEQYF
V: TRBV4-2
J: NA

CDR3: CASSLGLAGTRTDTQYF
V: TRBV5-4
J: TRBJ2-3

CDR3: CASSLPGGTSGNTIYF
V: TRBV19
J: TRBJ1-3

CDR3: CASSLETGGFYEQYF
V: TRBV5-1
J: TRBJ2-7

CDR3: CASSYRSNYGYTF
V: TRBV5-1
J: TRBJ1-2

CDR3: CASSLADFRADTQYF
V: TRBV5-8
J: TRBJ2-3

CDR3: CASNGQYSYEQYF
V: TRBV30
J: NA

CDR3: CASSLLPTGASSYEQYF
V: TRBV11-2
J: TRBJ2-7

CDR3: CASGHTGANVLTF
V: TRBV6-1
J: TRBJ2-6

CDR3: CASSEAAGNSYEQYF
V: TRBV6-1
J: TRBJ2-7

CDR3: CASTSPGQGAHEQYF
V: TRBV6-5
J: TRBJ2-7

CDR3: CASSTGTADTDTQYF
V: TRBV6-5
J: TRBJ2-3

CDR3: CSVEHGGTQYF
V: TRBV29-1
J: TRBJ2-3

CDR3: CASSFSTAPGNEQYF
V: TRBV27
J: TRBJ2-7

CDR3: CASSRTGDTEAFF
V: TRBV28
J: TRBJ1-1

CDR3: CASSGDRGKETQYF
V: TRBV4-1
J: TRBJ2-5

CDR3: CASSQWRGYEQYF
V: TRBV4-3
J: TRBJ2-7

CDR3: CSVEGAGTYEQYF
V: TRBV29-1
J: TRBJ2-7

CDR3: CASSLLVGGYYGYTF
V: TRBV5-4
J: TRBJ1-2

CDR3: CASSEAILAGALTGELFF
V: TRBV2
J: TRBJ2-2

CDR3: CASSLDPGGTGAFF
V: TRBV11-2
J: TRBJ1-1

CDR3: CASSIGSGGNTEAFF
V: TRBV19
J: TRBJ1-1

CDR3: CASSQRQDTYYEQYF
V: TRBV11-2
J: TRBJ2-7